This TCR beta chain comes out of a study of early T cells in non-severe SARS-CoV-2 infection (dated by TCRdb to about 2021). Context from the whole study: Because TCR sequencing was done on bulk RNA from unsorted whole blood, the alpha and beta chains could not be paired.

General conclusions and limits of the study: VDJdb matching was skewed toward anti-spike CD8 responses and likely underestimated virus-specific expansions, missing private and CD4 specificities.

The CDR3 runs 13 amino acids, cysteine and phenylalanine included. Just CDR3 DNA is preserved here, 39 bases in frame from base 1. V sheds 5 bases and J sheds 16 bases, leaving 21 bases between their ends. The germline V gene (reference sequence) specifies SEHNR as CDR1 and FQNEAQ as CDR2. As for this clonotype: Its antigen specificity is not known. No base quality information exists; no much larger clone differs at one position.

Set within a cohort of healthcare workers in London, UK, this nested case-control study involved weekly PCR testing of nasopharyngeal swabs along with blood sampling. Between 23 and 31 March 2020, the week of the UK lockdown, healthcare workers were enrolled and then followed up weekly for as long as 16 weeks. Library preparation was by 5' RACE. TCRdb names NextSeq 500 as the instrument used. Unique molecular identifiers were attached to individual cDNA molecules in the TCR library protocol so that sequencing error and PCR bias could be corrected. Sequencing covered both TCR alpha and beta chains, and within each sample the abundances of alpha and beta sequences were tightly co-correlated. The paper's data handling went like this. Decombinator V4 was used to perform V gene, J gene and CDR3 annotation of TCR sequences. TCRs were defined as expanded if a significant change between any two time points was detected under a Poisson model with p below 0.0001. TCR abundances were normalised to the total number of TCRs sequenced per sample and were expressed as counts per million. TRAV1-2 paired with TRAJ12, TRAJ20 or TRAJ33 defined MAIT TCRs, while TRAV10 paired with TRAJ18 defined iNKT TCRs. VDJdb, accessed 1 November 2021, was searched for CMV, EBV and SARS-CoV-2 annotated TCRs, excluding TCRs annotated for multiple antigens. Through fastp at Q25 and MiXCR, TCRdb rebuilt clones from the public reads, retaining in-frame beta chains. Each entry merges the rows of one CDR3 protein and shows their most common DNA and genes. The V and J calls were not made by the authors but by TCRdb's processing. This sample comprises approximately 84,000 distinct CDR3 sequences, 13% of them detected only once. Clones ranked in the top ten supply roughly 6% of the sample.

This receptor chain uses TRBV7-9 and TRBJ2-1, with the D call tentatively TRBD1 or TRBD2, each fitting 5 bases. The clonotype originates from an adult who was a healthcare worker with PCR-confirmed SARS-CoV-2 infection or an uninfected control (not recorded which). Sequencing was performed on whole blood. The CDR3 loop reads CASSVVGTTPSFF. The nucleotide sequence is TGTGCCAGCAGCGTAGTCGGGACCACACCTTCCTTCTTC.